What follows is one TCR beta chain and its context. Authors' processing steps: Reference gene primer amplification gave estimated nucleated cell counts. Using immunoSEQ multiplex PCR, the repertoire was profiled, and TCRdb retains in-frame clones only, with some absent. V, J and clone size are those of that table, while D and trimming were read from the DNA. The data contain approximately 25,000 clones, 82% of them seen just once; the ten biggest clones take up 8.6%. This record belongs to a study of blood T cell repertoires in COVID-19. Study details: Samples came from the United States, Italy and Spain, spanning acute and convalescent COVID-19.

The CDR3 loop spans 19 amino acids. V shed 4 bases, J shed 9 bases, and the junction held 22 bases outside the gene matches. From germline, CDR1 is SGHKS and CDR2 YYEKEE (reference sequence). The TCR originated in a human donor in a cohort sampled during active COVID-19. The sample taken for sequencing was peripheral blood. This chain uses TRBV5-5 with TRBJ1-6, with TRBD1 identical over 7 bases. This chain's CDR3 is CASSQRQGRFLGFGSPLHF. DNA for the CDR3: TGTGCCAGCAGCCAGAGACAGGGTCGTTTTTTAGGATTCGGTTCACCCCTCCACTTT.